The next 6 T cell receptor beta chains were all read from a single sample in a study of blood T cell repertoires in COVID-19. The assay was immunoSEQ multiplex PCR, and TCRdb's table has in-frame clones only and misses some. The sample records some 150,000 clones, roughly 80% being singletons. Material for sequencing was peripheral blood. Receptor source: a man in his sixties or seventies with acute or convalescent COVID-19.

The chain carries TRBV6-6 and TRBJ2-6; perhaps TRBD2 as D (5 bases). The CDR3 extends over 13 amino acids. The germline V gene has CDR1 MNHNY and CDR2 SVGAGI (reference sequence). Trimming removed 8 bases at V and 8 bases at J, with 13 bases between. Written as DNA, the CDR3 is TGTGCCAGCGGCGTGGAGGCCTCCAACGTCCTGACTTTC. Amino acids: CASGVEASNVLTF.

The chain uses TRBV7-2 and TRBJ2-2, with D tentatively TRBD2 (6 bases). The ends were cut back, 6 bases at V and 4 bases at J, with 12 bases in the middle. CDR1 and CDR2 (germline): SGHTA, FQGNSA. This CDR3 has 14 amino acids. The CDR3 sequence: CASSQNGGTGELFF. In DNA form, the CDR3 reads TGTGCCAGCAGTCAAAACGGGGGCACCGGGGAGCTGTTTTTT.

The chain carries TRBV19 and TRBJ1-1; 9 nucleotides line up with TRBD1. Germline V gene sequence: CDR1 LNHDA, CDR2 SQIVND (reference sequence). The CDR3 loop spans 19 amino acids. The ends lost 0 bases at V and 0 bases at J; junction bases unmatched: 11. As DNA, the CDR3 is TGTGCCAGTAGTATAGACAGAAACCGGGACAGGGTGGTGAACACTGAAGCTTTCTTT. Translating gives CASSIDRNRDRVVNTEAFF.

The chain uses TRBV4-2 and TRBJ1-4; TRBD1 agrees at 11 bases. Germline CDR1 reads LGHNA; CDR2 reads YNFKEQ. The CDR3 runs to 19 residues. Trimming took 0 bases from V and 2 from J; bases not matched to a gene: 8. The CDR3 spells CASSQDPGQGELTNEKLFF. The CDR3 DNA is TGTGCCAGCAGCCAAGATCCGGGACAGGGGGAACTCACTAATGAAAAACTGTTTTTT.

CDR3 sequence reads: CASSLRGRETQYF. CDR3 DNA sequence: TGTGCCAGCAGCTTAAGAGGGCGGGAGACCCAGTACTTC. The genes are TRBV7-9 and TRBJ2-5, with D perhaps TRBD2 (5 bases). In germline, CDR1 is SEHNR, CDR2 FQNEAQ (reference sequence). The V end was cut by 2 bases, the J end by 5 bases, with 9 bases between. The CDR3 sequence is 13 residues long.

The J gene is TRBJ2-5, the V gene TRBV6-5, with TRBD1 matching 7 bases. Trimming at V came to 5 bases and at J to 4 bases, leaving 10 bases not matched to a gene. The CDR3 spans 15 residues. Germline V gene sequence: CDR1 MNHEY, CDR2 SVGAGI. The CDR3 reads CASSPRQGARETQYF. In nucleotides, the CDR3 is TGTGCCAGCAGTCCAAGACAGGGAGCGCGAGAGACCCAGTACTTC.